This TCR beta chain was sequenced in a study of a mutant IDH1 vaccine in newly diagnosed glioma. Study at large: Vaccines were first given 4-6 weeks after radiotherapy alone, or with temozolomide cycles.

The time point: week 23, last vaccination. With topical imiquimod, each dose of the vaccine consisted of 300 ug of mutant IDH1 20-mer peptide. Of note for this clone: What it binds is unknown.

The assay was immunoSEQ multiplex PCR, and TCRdb's table has in-frame clones only and misses some. The sample lists under 85,000 clones; approximately 89% were seen once. Findings and limits, study-wide: Vaccine-induced responses were seen in less than 95% of patients, spanning several MHC alleles.

The V gene end was trimmed by 0 bases and the J gene end by 10 bases; junction bases not matched to a gene: 16. The germline V gene has CDR1 SGDLS and CDR2 YYNGEE. The CDR3 is made up of 18 amino acids. This sequence joins TRBV9 and TRBJ2-1, with 10 nucleotides matching TRBD2. This sequence was found in a woman between 45 and 65 years old with glioma. The specimen was PBMCs, collected from a glioma patient whose treatment included an IDH1 peptide vaccine. The CDR3 bases are TGTGCCAGCAGCGTAGTGAGTTATAGTGCTAGCGGGAGAGGAGAGCAGTTCTTC. This gives the protein CASSVVSYSASGRGEQFF.